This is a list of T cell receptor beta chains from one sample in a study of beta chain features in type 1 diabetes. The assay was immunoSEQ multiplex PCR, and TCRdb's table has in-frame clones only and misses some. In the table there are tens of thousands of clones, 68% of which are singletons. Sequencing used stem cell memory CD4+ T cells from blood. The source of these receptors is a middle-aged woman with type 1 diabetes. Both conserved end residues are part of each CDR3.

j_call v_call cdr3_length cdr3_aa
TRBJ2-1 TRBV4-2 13 CASSPMRDSEQFF
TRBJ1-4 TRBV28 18 CASSFLGGESPTNEKLFF
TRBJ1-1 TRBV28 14 CASSAGTANTEAFF
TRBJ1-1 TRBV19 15 CASSILGQGFAEAFF
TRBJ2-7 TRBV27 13 CASSSGQLYEQYF
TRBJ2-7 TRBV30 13 CAYSGRISYEQYF
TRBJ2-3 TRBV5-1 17 CASSSPVTSGSTDTQYF
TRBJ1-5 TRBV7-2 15 CASSLVSGVGQPQHF
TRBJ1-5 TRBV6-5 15 CASRAGQYSNQPQHF
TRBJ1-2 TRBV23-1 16 CASTLWALNRNYGYTF
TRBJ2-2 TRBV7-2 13 CASLGQNTGELFF
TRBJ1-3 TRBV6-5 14 CASRWALSGNTIYF
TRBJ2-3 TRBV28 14 CASTRGGLSDTQYF
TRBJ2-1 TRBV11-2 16 CASSLVTGSTYNEQFF
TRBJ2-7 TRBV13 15 CASSLRQVTTREQYF
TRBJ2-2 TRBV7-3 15 CASGRGSANTGELFF
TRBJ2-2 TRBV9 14 CASSARLGIGELFF
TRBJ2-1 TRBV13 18 CASSLRGLAVGSYNEQFF
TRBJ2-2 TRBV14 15 CASSQATSGGRELFF
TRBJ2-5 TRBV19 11 CATLAYETQYF
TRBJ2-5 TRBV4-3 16 CASSLAGTGGQETQYF
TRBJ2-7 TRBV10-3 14 CAIRDLEGTYEQYF
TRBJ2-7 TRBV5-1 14 CASSSGTGGDEQYF
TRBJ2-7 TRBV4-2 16 CASSQEGLAGVREQYF
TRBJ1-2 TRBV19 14 CASSGNRLAGGYTF
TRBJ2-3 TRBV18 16 CASSPNGQGRVDTQYF
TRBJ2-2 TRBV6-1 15 CASSELAGAGGELFF
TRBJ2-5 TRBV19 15 CASSSPGAYQETQYF